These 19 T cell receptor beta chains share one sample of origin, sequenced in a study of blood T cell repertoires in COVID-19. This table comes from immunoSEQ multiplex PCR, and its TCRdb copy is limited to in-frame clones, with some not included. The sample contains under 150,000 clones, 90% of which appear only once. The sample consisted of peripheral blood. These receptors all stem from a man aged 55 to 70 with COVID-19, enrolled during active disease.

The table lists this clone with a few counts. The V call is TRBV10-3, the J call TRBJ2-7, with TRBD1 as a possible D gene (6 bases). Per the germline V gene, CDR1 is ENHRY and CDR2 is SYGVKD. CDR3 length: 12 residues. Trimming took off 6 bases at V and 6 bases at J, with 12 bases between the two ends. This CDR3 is CAIRQGVGEQYF. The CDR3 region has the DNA TGTGCCATCAGACAGGGAGTAGGCGAGCAGTACTTC.

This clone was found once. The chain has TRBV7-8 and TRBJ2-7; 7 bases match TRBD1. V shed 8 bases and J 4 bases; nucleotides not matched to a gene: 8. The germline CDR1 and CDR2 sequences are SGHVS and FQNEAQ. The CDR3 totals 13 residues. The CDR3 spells CASSYRGAYEQYF. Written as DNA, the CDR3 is TGTGCCAGCTCCTACAGGGGAGCTTACGAGCAGTACTTC.

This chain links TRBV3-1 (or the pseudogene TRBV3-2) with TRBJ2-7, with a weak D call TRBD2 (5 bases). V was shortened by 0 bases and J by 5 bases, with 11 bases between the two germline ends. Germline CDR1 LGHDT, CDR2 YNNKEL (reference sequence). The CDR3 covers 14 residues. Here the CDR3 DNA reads TGTGCCAGCAGCCAAGATACGGGTAGCGACGAGCAGTACTTC. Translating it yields CASSQDTGSDEQYF.

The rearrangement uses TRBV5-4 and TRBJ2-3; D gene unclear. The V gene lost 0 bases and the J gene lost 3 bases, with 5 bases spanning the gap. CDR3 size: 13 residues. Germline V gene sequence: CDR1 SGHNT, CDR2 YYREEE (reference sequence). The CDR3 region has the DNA TGTGCCAGCAGCTTGGGAGGTACAGATACGCAGTATTTT. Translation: CASSLGGTDTQYF.

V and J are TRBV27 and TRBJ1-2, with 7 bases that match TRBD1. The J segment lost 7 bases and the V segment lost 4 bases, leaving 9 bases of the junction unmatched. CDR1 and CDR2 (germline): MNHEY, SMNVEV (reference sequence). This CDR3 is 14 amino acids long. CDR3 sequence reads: CASSSRRGGGGYTF. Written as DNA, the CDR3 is TGTGCCAGCAGTTCAAGGAGAGGGGGCGGTGGCTACACCTTC.

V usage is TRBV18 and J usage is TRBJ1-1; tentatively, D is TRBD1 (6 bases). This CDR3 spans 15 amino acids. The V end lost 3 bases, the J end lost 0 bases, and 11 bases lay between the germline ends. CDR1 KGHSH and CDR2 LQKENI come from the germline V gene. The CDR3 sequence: CASSPRQDMNTEAFF. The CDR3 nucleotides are TGTGCCAGCTCACCCCGACAGGACATGAACACTGAAGCTTTCTTT.

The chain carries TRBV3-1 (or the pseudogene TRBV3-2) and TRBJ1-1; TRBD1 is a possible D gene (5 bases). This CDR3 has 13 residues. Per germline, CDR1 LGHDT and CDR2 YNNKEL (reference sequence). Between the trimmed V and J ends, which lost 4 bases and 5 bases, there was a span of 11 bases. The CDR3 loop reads CASSRFQGTEAFF. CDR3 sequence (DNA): TGTGCCAGCAGCCGCTTTCAGGGTACTGAAGCTTTCTTT.

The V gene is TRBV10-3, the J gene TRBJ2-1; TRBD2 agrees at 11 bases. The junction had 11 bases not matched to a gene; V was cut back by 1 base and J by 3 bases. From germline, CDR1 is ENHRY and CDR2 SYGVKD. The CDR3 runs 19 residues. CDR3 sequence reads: CAISEYLLAGGSDYNEQFF. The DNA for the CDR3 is TGTGCCATCAGTGAGTATCTCCTAGCGGGAGGTAGTGACTACAATGAGCAGTTCTTC.

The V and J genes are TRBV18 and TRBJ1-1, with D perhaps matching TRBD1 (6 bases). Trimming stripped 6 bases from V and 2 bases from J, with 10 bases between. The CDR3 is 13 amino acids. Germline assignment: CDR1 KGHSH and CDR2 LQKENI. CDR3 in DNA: TGTGCCAGCTCCCCGACAGGAAACACTGAAGCTTTCTTT. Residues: CASSPTGNTEAFF.

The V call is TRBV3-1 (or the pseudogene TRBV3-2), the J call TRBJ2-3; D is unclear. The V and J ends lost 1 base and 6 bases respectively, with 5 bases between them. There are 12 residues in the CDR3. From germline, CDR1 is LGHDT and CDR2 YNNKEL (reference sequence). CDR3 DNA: TGTGCCAGCAGCCAAGGAGCCGATACGCAGTATTTT. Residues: CASSQGADTQYF.

The CDR3 DNA sequence: TGTGCCTGGAGCTCCCCCCCGGGAAGGCAGACCCAGTACTTC. Translation: CAWSSPPGRQTQYF. The rearrangement links TRBV30 to TRBJ2-5; perhaps TRBD2 as D (5 bases). V shed 3 bases and J shed 6 bases, with 17 bases lying between them. The CDR3 sequence is 14 residues long. CDR1 and CDR2 (germline): GTSNPN, SVGIG (reference sequence).

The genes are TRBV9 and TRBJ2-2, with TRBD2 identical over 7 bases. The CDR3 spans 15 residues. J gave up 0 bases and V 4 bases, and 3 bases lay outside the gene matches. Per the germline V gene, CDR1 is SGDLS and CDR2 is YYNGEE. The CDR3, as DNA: TGTGCCAGCAGCCCAGGACTAGCGAACACCGGGGAGCTGTTTTTT. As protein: CASSPGLANTGELFF.

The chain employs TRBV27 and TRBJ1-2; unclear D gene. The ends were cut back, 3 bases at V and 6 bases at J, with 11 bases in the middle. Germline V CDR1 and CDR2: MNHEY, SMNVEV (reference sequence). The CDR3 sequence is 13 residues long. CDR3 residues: CASSFARRDGYTF. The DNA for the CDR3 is TGTGCCAGCAGTTTTGCCCGGCGGGATGGCTACACCTTC.

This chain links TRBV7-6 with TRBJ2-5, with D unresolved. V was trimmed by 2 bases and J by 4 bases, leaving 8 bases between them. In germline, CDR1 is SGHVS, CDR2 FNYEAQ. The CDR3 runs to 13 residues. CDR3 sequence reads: CASSLYKLETQYF. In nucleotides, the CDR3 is TGTGCCAGCAGCTTATACAAGTTAGAGACCCAGTACTTC.

The CDR3 reads CASSSLAGRRIKTQYF. Written as DNA, the CDR3 is TGTGCCAGCAGTTCATTAGCGGGACGGCGGATAAAGACCCAGTACTTC. V and J are TRBV2 and TRBJ2-5, with 8 bases aligning to TRBD2. V shed 5 bases and J 6 bases; nucleotides not matched to a gene: 14. CDR3 length equals 16 residues. Germline lookup yields CDR1 SNHLY and CDR2 FYNNEI.

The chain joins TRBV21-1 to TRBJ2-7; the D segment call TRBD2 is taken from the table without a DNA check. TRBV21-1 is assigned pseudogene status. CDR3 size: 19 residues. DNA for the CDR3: TGTGCCAGCAGCAAACTACCGGGACTAGCGGGAGGAACTTCCTACGAGCAGTACTTC. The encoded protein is CASSKLPGLAGGTSYEQYF.

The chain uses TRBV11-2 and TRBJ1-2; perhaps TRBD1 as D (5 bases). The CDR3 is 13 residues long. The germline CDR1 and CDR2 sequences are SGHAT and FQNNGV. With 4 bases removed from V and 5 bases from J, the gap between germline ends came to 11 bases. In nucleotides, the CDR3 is TGTGCCAGCAGCTCGACCGACAGATATGGCTACACCTTC. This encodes CASSSTDRYGYTF. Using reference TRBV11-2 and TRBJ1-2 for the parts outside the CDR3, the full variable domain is EAGVAQSPRYKIIEKRQSVAFWCNPISGHATLYWYQQILGQGPKLLIQFQNNGVVDDSQLPKDRFSAERLKGVDSTLKIQPAKLEDSAVYLCASSSTDRYGYTFGSGTRLTVV.

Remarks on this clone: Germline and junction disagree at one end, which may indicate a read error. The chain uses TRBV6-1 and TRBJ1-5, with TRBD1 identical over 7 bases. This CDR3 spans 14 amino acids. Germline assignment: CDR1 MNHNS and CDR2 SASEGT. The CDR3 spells CASSEDRVVQPQHF. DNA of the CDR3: TGTGCCAGCAGCGAAGACAGGGTGGTTCAGCCCCAGCATTTT.

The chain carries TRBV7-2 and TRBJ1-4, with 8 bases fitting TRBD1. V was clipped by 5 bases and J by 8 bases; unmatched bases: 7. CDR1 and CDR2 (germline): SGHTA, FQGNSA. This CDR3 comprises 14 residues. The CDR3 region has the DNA TGTGCCAGCAGCACCGGACAGGGCTCAGAAAAACTGTTTTTT. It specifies CASSTGQGSEKLFF.